The clone carrying this T cell receptor beta chain was seen at least ten times. No antigen is known for it. The data were taken from a study of T cell repertoires in cytomegalovirus infection. Study summary: Public TCR beta signature analysis indicated the presence of both CMV infection and matching HLA type.

Study-level results: HLA-C-restricted CMV-specific TCR beta clonotypes were dominant in the ex vivo response.

Between the trimmed V and J ends, which lost 3 bases and 2 bases, there was a span of 11 bases. Per germline, CDR1 SGHAT and CDR2 FQNNGV. The CDR3 runs to 14 residues. TCRdb redid the calling of the reads with MiXCR, one entry per CDR3 protein. The table records about 440,000 distinct CDR3 sequences, 25% to 40% of them present only once. The specimen sequenced was PBMCs. The TCR originated in a human donor in good health (CMV status not recorded). Some clones in this sample may be carry-over from other donors' samples. The V call is TRBV11-2, the J call TRBJ2-7; a possible D gene is TRBD1 (5 bases). In DNA form, the CDR3 reads TGTGCCAGCAGCTTTTCAGGGCAGACCTACGAGCAGTACTTC. Its translation is CASSFSGQTYEQYF.